Described below is a single T cell receptor beta chain sequence and its context. The antigen is undetermined. Attached unique molecular identifiers marked individual cDNA molecules. TCRdb re-derived calls from the 5' RACE reads in MiXCR, one entry per CDR3 protein. The data hold 45,000 to 70,000 distinct CDR3 sequences, with about 6.2% observed a single time. The sample comes from a study of early T cells in non-severe SARS-CoV-2 infection. Study at large: Unsorted whole-blood RNA was sequenced in bulk, leaving chains unpaired.

Regarding the study as a whole: In VDJdb matching, anti-spike CD8 responses were favored while private and CD4 specificities went missing.

Germline CDR1 SGHDN, CDR2 FVKESK. The CDR3 is made up of 13 amino acids. V was trimmed by 6 bases and J by 10 bases, leaving 16 bases between them. The chain couples TRBV14 to TRBJ2-1; D may be TRBD1 (6 bases). The TCR originated in an adult who was a healthcare worker with PCR-confirmed SARS-CoV-2 infection or an uninfected control (not recorded which). Sequencing was done on a sample of whole blood. CDR3 sequence reads: CASSNRVREEQFF. The CDR3, as DNA: TGTGCCAGCAGTAACAGGGTCCGAGAAGAGCAGTTCTTC.